Given below is one T cell receptor (beta chain) in context. The antigen is undetermined. These data are taken from a study of T cell repertoires in cytomegalovirus infection. The overall study: CMV epitopes used comprised recently identified HLA-C-restricted ones and well-studied HLA-B-restricted ones. Carrying CMV and the relevant HLA type showed in public TCR beta signatures. Study findings and constraints: In two of eight donors, the top clonotype was HLA-C-restricted CMV-specific. Based on cumulative public TCR beta family frequency, carriers of CMV plus the relevant HLA were identified.

TCRdb ran MiXCR on the reads and lists one entry per CDR3 protein. The data show about half a million distinct CDR3 sequences, about 33% seen once. The CDR3 is 15 amino acids. Trimming cost V 6 bases and J 2 bases; bases outside gene matches: 6. The sample was cultured PBMCs, taken from culture after CMV antigen stimulation. The chain employs TRBV12-3 or TRBV12-4 and TRBJ2-7; 11 nucleotides align to TRBD2. This receptor was identified in a human donor in good health (CMV status not recorded). Some clones in this sample may be carry-over from other donors' samples. The CDR3 loop reads CASRPGTSGTYEQYF. As DNA, the CDR3 is TGTGCCAGCAGACCCGGGACTAGCGGCACCTACGAGCAGTACTTC.